A selection of T cell receptor beta chains follows, all from one sample in a study of human T cells and chemical hapten exposure. TCRdb re-called the RACE reads with MiXCR, one entry per CDR3 protein. The sample contains under 50,000 distinct CDR3 sequences, roughly 9.5% of which appear only once. The sequenced sample was whole blood, obtained in connection with sensitization to the hapten diphenylcyclopropenone (DPC). These TCRs come from a middle-aged man with alopecia areata. Some clones in this sample may be carry-over from other donors' samples. Both conserved end residues are part of each CDR3. Each record gives: J gene, clone size, V gene, D gene, CDR3 DNA, CDR3 protein. D genes are given only for firm matches. A clone size is listed for some rows: how often the clone was seen (once, few, many), or a class if it is expanded.

TRBJ2-5 | many | TRBV10-3 | TRBD2 | TGTGCCATCAGTGGGGCGGGAGGCGAAGAGACCCAGTACTTC | CAISGAGGEETQYF
TRBJ2-7 | many | TRBV6-1 | TRBD1 | TGTGCCAGCAGGATCACCGGACAGGGCCCCTACGAGCAGTACTTC | CASRITGQGPYEQYF
TRBJ2-3 | many | TRBV18 | . | TGTGCCAGCTCACCACAACAGAGGGAGGATACGCAGTATTTT | CASSPQQREDTQYF
TRBJ2-1 | many | TRBV19 | . | TGTGCCAGTAGTCCCCGGGGGTACAATGAGCAGTTCTTC | CASSPRGYNEQFF
TRBJ1-1 | . | TRBV5-1 | TRBD1 | TGCGCCAGCAGCTTGGCAGGGGGCGGTACTGAAGCTTTCTTT | CASSLAGGGTEAFF
TRBJ2-1 | many | TRBV7-3 | TRBD2 | TGTGCCAGCACCATAGGGCCTAGCGGGAGAAATGAGCAGTTCTTC | CASTIGPSGRNEQFF
TRBJ2-2 | . | TRBV29-1 | TRBD1 | TGCAGCGCCTCAACGACAGGGTCAAGCGGGGAGCTGTTTTTT | CSASTTGSSGELFF
TRBJ1-1 | . | TRBV5-1 | TRBD1 | TGCGCCAGCAGCTTCGACAGGGCGAACACTGAAGCTTTCTTT | CASSFDRANTEAFF
TRBJ2-2 | few | TRBV30 | . | TGTGCCTGGAGTAGCGGCCCGAACACCGGGGAGCTGTTTTTT | CAWSSGPNTGELFF
TRBJ2-1 | few | TRBV20-1 | . | TGCAGTGCTAGGGAGGGACCCTACAATGAGCAGTTCTTC | CSAREGPYNEQFF
TRBJ2-6 | . | TRBV7-3 | . | TGTGCCAGCAGCTTAGCAGGGGACTCTGGGGCCAACGTCCTGACTTTC | CASSLAGDSGANVLTF
TRBJ2-7 | few | TRBV3-1 | . | TGTGCCAGCAGCCAACCCGGGGAGCAGTACTTC | CASSQPGEQYF
TRBJ2-1 | few | TRBV19 | TRBD2 | TGTGCCAGTAGTAGGGGCGGGAGGGCGTCCTACAATGAGCAGTTCTTC | CASSRGGRASYNEQFF
TRBJ1-1 | few | TRBV10-2 | TRBD1 | TGCGCCAGCAGTGAGGCAGGGGGGACTGGAGCTTTCTTT | CASSEAGGTGAFF
TRBJ2-1 | many | TRBV29-1 | TRBD2 | TGCAGCGTCGGGGCTAGCGGGAGGAATGAGCAGTTCTTC | CSVGASGRNEQFF
TRBJ2-7 | medium-sized | TRBV27 | . | TGTGCCAGCAGTTTAGCCAGGGTGGGGTACGAGCAGTACTTC | CASSLARVGYEQYF
TRBJ2-2 | many | TRBV6-5 | . | TGTGCCAGCACTCTTGGAGCGGTTACCGGGGAGCTGTTTTTT | CASTLGAVTGELFF
TRBJ1-6 | . | TRBV28 | TRBD1 | TGTGCCAGCAGTTGGACAGGGTATAATTCACCCCTCCACTTT | CASSWTGYNSPLHF
TRBJ1-1 | many | TRBV28 | . | TGTGCCAGCACTCCATGGGATAACACTGAAGCTTTCTTT | CASTPWDNTEAFF
TRBJ2-3 | many | TRBV3-1 | . | TGTGCCAGCAGCCAAGCGATCTCATCCACAGATACGCAGTATTTT | CASSQAISSTDTQYF
TRBJ2-7 | many | TRBV6-1 | TRBD2 | TGTGCCAGCAGTGAAAGTCTTAGCGGGAGATCAGAAGAGCAGTACTTC | CASSESLSGRSEEQYF
TRBJ2-7 | many | TRBV5-4 | TRBD2 | TGTGCCAGCAGCGACGGGACTACGTACGAGCAGTACTTC | CASSDGTTYEQYF
TRBJ2-1 | many | TRBV7-2 | . | TGTGCCAGCGGGGACTTCTCCTACAATGAGCAGTTCTTC | CASGDFSYNEQFF
TRBJ2-1 | . | TRBV18 | . | TGTGCCAGCTCCCCCTCCGGGGGCGGTAGCTCCTACAATGAGCAGTTCTTC | CASSPSGGGSSYNEQFF
TRBJ2-7 | few | TRBV20-1 | . | TGCAGTGCCCTCCCCCGACGGCCACCCTACGAGCAGTACTTC | CSALPRRPPYEQYF
TRBJ2-3 | . | TRBV27 | . | TGTGCCAGCCACAGGGAGATGACAGATACGCAGTATTTT | CASHREMTDTQYF
TRBJ1-3 | many | TRBV15 | TRBD1 | TGTGCCACCAGCAGGACACCGGACAGGGTTGGAAACACCATATATTTT | CATSRTPDRVGNTIYF
TRBJ1-1 | many | TRBV7-9 | . | TGTGCCAGCAGCTTAGATCCCCGGACTGAAGCTTTCTTT | CASSLDPRTEAFF
TRBJ2-3 | . | TRBV28 | . | TGTGCCAGCAGTTTTGGGCGGGCCGTCACAGATACGCAGTATTTT | CASSFGRAVTDTQYF
TRBJ2-1 | many | TRBV5-8 | TRBD2 | TGTGCCAGCAGCCGCCAAGCGGGAGGGCTGATTGAGCAGTTCTTC | CASSRQAGGLIEQFF
TRBJ2-1 | . | TRBV6-2/TRBV6-3 | . | TGTGCCAGCAGTTCCTTCAATGAGCAGTTCTTC | CASSSFNEQFF
TRBJ1-2 | few | TRBV29-1 | TRBD1 | TGCAGCGCAGGACAGGGGGCGGGCGGCTACACCTTC | CSAGQGAGGYTF
TRBJ2-2 | medium-sized | TRBV29-1 | . | TGCAGCGTTGCACAGGCATCCACCGGGGAGCTGTTTTTT | CSVAQASTGELFF
TRBJ2-2 | . | TRBV5-5 | . | TGTGCCAGCAGCTTGGATGGAGGTTTAACCGGGGAGCTGTTTTTT | CASSLDGGLTGELFF
TRBJ2-1 | many | TRBV27 | TRBD2 | TGTGCCAGCAGTACTGGGGACTATGTTTCCAATGAGCAGTTCTTC | CASSTGDYVSNEQFF
TRBJ2-5 | few | TRBV11-2 | TRBD1 | TGTGCCAGCAGCTGGGGACAGGGGCAAGAGACCCAGTACTTC | CASSWGQGQETQYF
TRBJ1-2 | many | TRBV4-1 | TRBD1 | TGCGCCAGCAGCCAAGATACTCCGGGACAGGGGATACTCGGCGGCTACACCTTC | CASSQDTPGQGILGGYTF
TRBJ1-5 | many | TRBV6-1 | . | TGTGCCAGCAGTGACCTGGGACAGCCCCAGCATTTT | CASSDLGQPQHF
TRBJ2-5 | many | TRBV10-1 | . | TGCGCCAGCAGTGAGTCGGGGGTCCAGGAGACCCAGTACTTC | CASSESGVQETQYF
TRBJ2-7 | few | TRBV10-2 | . | TGCGCCAGCAGTGAGTCAGCAGTCTTTGGTTACGAGCAGTACTTC | CASSESAVFGYEQYF
TRBJ2-3 | many | TRBV14 | . | TGTGCCAGCAGCCAAGGGCAGTCCCGGAGGATCTCCACAGATACGCAGTATTTT | CASSQGQSRRISTDTQYF
TRBJ2-3 | . | TRBV7-2 | . | TGTGCCAGCAGCTCACCTAAGCCCACGCAGTATTTT | CASSSPKPTQYF
TRBJ2-5 | . | TRBV19 | . | TGTGCCAGTAGCCCTAACCCGGAAATGGAGACCCAGTACTTC | CASSPNPEMETQYF
TRBJ2-7 | many | TRBV27 | TRBD2 | TGTGCCAGCAGGCGGGGGTACGAGCAGTACTTC | CASRRGYEQYF
TRBJ2-1 | many | TRBV30 | . | TGTGCCTGGAGGAGAGGACCGGTAAACAATGAGCAGTTCTTC | CAWRRGPVNNEQFF
TRBJ2-1 | many | TRBV5-1 | TRBD2 | TGCGCCAGCAGCGCTCCGGGACTAGCGGGGTCCAATGAGCAGTTCTTC | CASSAPGLAGSNEQFF
TRBJ2-7 | . | TRBV28 | TRBD2 | TGTGCCAGCAGTTTCGGCGGGAGGGCCACCTACGAGCAGTACTTC | CASSFGGRATYEQYF
TRBJ2-5 | few | TRBV5-1 | . | TGCGCCAGCAGCTTGGTTAGCAGCCAAGAGACCCAGTACTTC | CASSLVSSQETQYF
TRBJ2-5 | few | TRBV4-1 | . | TGCGCCAGCAGCCAAGAAGCTTCCGGCAGATCGGCGGGGATGGAAGAGACCCAGTACTTC | CASSQEASGRSAGMEETQYF
TRBJ2-5 | many | TRBV2 | . | TGTGCCAGCAATAGACGAACTAGGCTCCAAGAGACCCAGTACTTC | CASNRRTRLQETQYF
TRBJ2-3 | . | TRBV18 | TRBD2 | TGTGCCAGCTCACCGACGGGAGGGACAGATACGCAGTATTTT | CASSPTGGTDTQYF
TRBJ1-5 | . | TRBV30 | . | TGTGCCTGGAGTAGTCAGAGAAATCAGCCCCAGCATTTT | CAWSSQRNQPQHF
TRBJ2-4 | . | TRBV12-3/TRBV12-4 | TRBD1 | TGTGCCAGCAGTTCCGACGGGACAGGGTTGAGCATTCAGTACTTC | CASSSDGTGLSIQYF
TRBJ2-5 | many | TRBV6-1 | . | TGTGCCAGCAGTGAAGCAGGGGTCGGGGAGACCCAGTACTTC | CASSEAGVGETQYF
TRBJ2-2 | . | TRBV28 | TRBD1 | TGTGCCAGCAGTTTCTTGGGACAGGGCCCCACCGGGGAGCTGTTTTTT | CASSFLGQGPTGELFF